Shown below are 3 T cell receptor beta chains from a single sample sequenced in a study of CD8 T cells in Susac syndrome. Random hexamers were used to reverse transcribe an amount of roughly 0.45 to 1 ug RNA. TCRdb reprocessed the immunoSEQ multiplex PCR reads with MiXCR, giving one entry per CDR3 protein. The table lists 120,000 to 150,000 distinct CDR3 sequences, approximately 94% of them singletons, with 0.07% to 0.1% in the top ten. The material sequenced was CD4+ T cells from PBMCs. The receptor set was obtained from a human donor in good health.

This chain connects TRBV2 to TRBJ1-1, with no clear D. Trimming took off 4 bases at V and 7 bases at J, with 13 bases between the two ends. From germline, CDR1 is SNHLY and CDR2 FYNNEI. CDR3 size: 13 residues. This CDR3 is CASSGSRVGEAFF. The CDR3 DNA sequence: TGTGCCAGCAGTGGTTCTCGGGTTGGTGAAGCTTTCTTT.

The V and J genes are TRBV7-6 and TRBJ1-1; 9 bases are shared with TRBD1. CDR1 and CDR2 from the germline V gene are SGHVS and FNYEAQ. The CDR3 extends over 17 amino acids. Unmatched junction bases numbered 8, after V lost 1 base and J lost 2 bases. CDR3 bases: TGTGCCAGCAGCTTAGATTGGGGACAGGGAAAAAACACTGAAGCTTTCTTT. As protein: CASSLDWGQGKNTEAFF.

CDR3 amino acids: CASSILHSGANVLTF. CDR3 nucleotide sequence: TGTGCCAGTAGTATACTGCACTCTGGGGCCAACGTCCTGACTTTC. V and J are TRBV19 and TRBJ2-6; D not certain. Per the germline V gene, CDR1 is LNHDA and CDR2 is SQIVND (reference sequence). CDR3 length: 15 residues. V shed 2 bases and J shed 0 bases, with 5 bases lying between them. The full variable domain, rest sourced from reference TRBV19 and TRBJ2-6, is DGGITQSPKYLFRKEGQNVTLSCEQNLNHDAMYWYRQDPGQGLRLIYYSQIVNDFQKGDIAEGYSVSREKKESFPLTVTSAQKNPTAFYLCASSILHSGANVLTFGAGSRLTVL.